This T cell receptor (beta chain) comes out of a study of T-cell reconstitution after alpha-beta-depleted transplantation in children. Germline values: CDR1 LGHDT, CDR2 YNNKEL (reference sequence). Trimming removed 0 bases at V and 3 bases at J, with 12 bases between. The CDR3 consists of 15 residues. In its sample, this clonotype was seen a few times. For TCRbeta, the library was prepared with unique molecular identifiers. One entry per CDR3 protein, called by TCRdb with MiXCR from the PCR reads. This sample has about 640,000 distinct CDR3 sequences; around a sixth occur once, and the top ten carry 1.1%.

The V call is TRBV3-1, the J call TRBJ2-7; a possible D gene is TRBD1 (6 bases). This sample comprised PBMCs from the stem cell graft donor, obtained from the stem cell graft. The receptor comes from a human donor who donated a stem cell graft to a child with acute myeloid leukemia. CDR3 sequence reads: CASSQDLNRDYEQYF. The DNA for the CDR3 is TGTGCCAGCAGCCAAGATCTGAACAGGGACTACGAGCAGTACTTC.